One sample yielded the 20 T cell receptor beta chains listed below, sequenced in a study of cytomegalovirus exposure and HLA in healthy donors. Primers: 60 Vbeta forward and 13 Jbeta reverse. This table comes from immunoSEQ multiplex PCR, and its TCRdb copy is limited to in-frame clones, with some not included. This sample carries approximately 45,000 clones, about 73% of them seen once, and the ten largest clones take 3% to 4%. What was sequenced was PBMCs. The receptors here all came from a woman aged 25-40 years in good health and CMV-seronegative.

V gene TRBV29-1 combines with J gene TRBJ2-2; perhaps TRBD1 as D (5 bases). In germline, CDR1 is SQVTM, CDR2 ANQGSEA. This CDR3 is built from 13 residues. The ends were cut back, 6 bases at V and 2 bases at J, with 10 bases in the middle. Here the CDR3 DNA reads TGCAGCGTCAAACAGGCTAACACCGGGGAGCTGTTTTTT. It translates to CSVKQANTGELFF.

V is TRBV6-1 and J is TRBJ2-5; no clear D gene. The germline CDR1 and CDR2 sequences are MNHNS and SASEGT. This CDR3 is built from 14 residues. Deletions cut 0 bases from V and 5 bases from J, with 10 bases between. The CDR3 spells CASSEARGVETQYF. The CDR3 DNA is TGTGCCAGCAGTGAAGCCCGAGGTGTCGAGACCCAGTACTTC.

This clone was picked up a small number of times. The V call is TRBV6-5, the J call TRBJ1-4; D is undetermined. Trimming stripped 0 bases from V and 0 bases from J, with 5 bases between. The CDR3 has 15 residues. Germline loops: CDR1 MNHEY, CDR2 SVGAGI. The CDR3 nucleotides read TGTGCCAGCAGTTACTCCGACTCAACTAATGAAAAACTGTTTTTT. Its protein product is CASSYSDSTNEKLFF.

The V call is TRBV18, the J call TRBJ2-7; tentative D call: TRBD2 (5 bases). V lost 3 bases and J lost 7, with 13 bases in between. The germline CDR1 and CDR2 sequences are KGHSH and LQKENI. CDR3 length: 13 residues. CDR3 sequence: CASSPFETGEQYF. The CDR3 DNA reads as TGTGCCAGCTCACCGTTCGAAACGGGGGAGCAGTACTTC. Based on the CDR3 plus reference TRBV18 and TRBJ2-7, the full variable domain is NAGVMQNPRHLVRRRGQEARLRCSPMKGHSHVYWYRQLPEEGLKFMVYLQKENIIDESGMPKERFSAEFPKEGPSILRIQQVVRGDSAAYFCASSPFETGEQYFGPGTRLTVT.

This sequence joins TRBV5-6 and TRBJ1-5; unclear D gene. This CDR3 contains 13 residues. In germline, CDR1 is SGHDT, CDR2 YYEEEE. V lost 4 bases, J lost 6 bases, and 11 bases lay in between. The CDR3 DNA follows: TGTGCCAGCAGCCCCCGGGAGGGTCAGCCCCAGCATTTT. Translating it yields CASSPREGQPQHF.

This clone was detected only once. The chain links TRBV7-9 to TRBJ2-5, with 8 bases identical to TRBD1. The germline gives CDR1 SEHNR, CDR2 FQNEAQ (reference sequence). Trimming took 1 base from V and 2 from J; bases not matched to a gene: 9. The CDR3 is 17 amino acids. CDR3 sequence reads: CASSLVVQGDGQETQYF. In DNA form, the CDR3 reads TGTGCCAGCAGCTTAGTCGTACAGGGGGACGGACAAGAGACCCAGTACTTC.

The rearrangement joins TRBV29-1 to TRBJ2-1; 7 nucleotides agree with TRBD2. The CDR3 is 16 residues long. In germline, CDR1 is SQVTM, CDR2 ANQGSEA. Trimming cost V 7 bases and J 0 bases; bases outside gene matches: 12. The chain's CDR3 is CSAQRGEGPSYNEQFF. CDR3 coding DNA: TGCAGCGCCCAACGGGGGGAGGGCCCCTCCTACAATGAGCAGTTCTTC.

This sequence joins TRBV7-9 and TRBJ1-4, with D perhaps TRBD1 (5 bases). Germline V gene sequence: CDR1 SEHNR, CDR2 FQNEAQ (reference sequence). The CDR3 consists of 15 residues. V was cut by 5 bases and J by 7 bases, with 17 bases left in between. The CDR3 is CASSRPQGISEKLFF. For the CDR3, the DNA is TGTGCCAGCAGCCGACCCCAGGGAATTAGTGAAAAACTGTTTTTT.

The rearrangement joins TRBV5-4 to TRBJ2-7, with TRBD1 matching 7 bases. Trimming took 4 bases from V and 3 from J; bases not matched to a gene: 25. CDR3 length equals 20 residues. Germline V gene data show CDR1 as SGHNT and CDR2 as YYREEE (reference sequence). CDR3 sequence: CASSRTRMKGAFPGHYEQYF. DNA for the CDR3: TGTGCCAGCAGCCGCACCCGGATGAAGGGGGCTTTTCCGGGCCACTACGAGCAGTACTTC.

The J gene is TRBJ2-1, the V gene TRBV5-4; 10 bases fit TRBD2. The CDR3 length is 15 residues. Germline trimming cut 6 bases from V and 9 bases from J; bases unmatched to any gene: 12. CDR1 is SGHNT, CDR2 YYREEE, per germline (reference sequence). The CDR3 protein is CASTSASGSFGEQFF. The CDR3 DNA sequence: TGTGCCAGCACCTCAGCTAGCGGGAGTTTTGGTGAGCAGTTCTTC.

The chain couples TRBV30 to TRBJ2-5; 9 bases match TRBD2. The CDR3 totals 16 residues. Germline assignment: CDR1 GTSNPN and CDR2 SVGIG (reference sequence). The trim removed 4 bases at V and 4 bases at J, leaving 13 bases unmatched. The CDR3: CAWTPSGTSSGETQYF. The CDR3 DNA sequence: TGTGCCTGGACTCCCTCCGGGACTAGCTCCGGAGAGACCCAGTACTTC.

In nucleotides, the CDR3 is TGTGCCTGGAGTACCGGGACTAGCGCGGATACGCAGTATTTT. Translated: CAWSTGTSADTQYF. The V gene is TRBV30, the J gene TRBJ2-3, with 10 bases aligning to TRBD2. CDR3 length: 14 residues. The junction had 5 bases not matched to a gene; V was cut back by 2 bases and J by 6 bases. Germline V gene data show CDR1 as GTSNPN and CDR2 as SVGIG (reference sequence).

This chain connects TRBV28 to TRBJ1-3; D perhaps matches TRBD1 (5 bases). V was cut by 8 bases and J by 1 base, with 12 bases left in between. CDR1 is MDHEN, CDR2 SYDVKM, per germline. The CDR3 covers 14 residues. CDR3 bases: TGTGCCAGCTGCAGGGAGGCATCTGGAAACACCATATATTTT. Amino acids: CASCREASGNTIYF.

J is TRBJ1-1 and V is TRBV28, with D maybe TRBD1 (5 bases). V lost 1 base and J 1 base, leaving 10 bases between the germline ends. The CDR3 is 15 amino acids. Looked up from germline, CDR1 is MDHEN and CDR2 is SYDVKM. CDR3 DNA sequence: TGTGCCAGCAGTTTATTGGGCCAGGGGAACACTGAAGCTTTCTTT. It specifies CASSLLGQGNTEAFF.

This clone has a handful of counts. The rearrangement links TRBV5-1 to TRBJ2-3, with 7 bases aligning to TRBD2. CDR1 SGHRS and CDR2 YFSETQ come from the germline V gene. The V and J ends lost 2 bases and 3 bases, in that order; junction bases with no gene match: 6. The CDR3 extends over 15 amino acids. The chain's CDR3 is CASSLVSGETDTQYF. The CDR3 nucleotides are TGCGCCAGCAGCTTAGTAAGCGGGGAAACAGATACGCAGTATTTT.

Within the sample, this clone is medium-sized. The chain carries TRBV6-4 and TRBJ2-1; the D is unclear. V gave up 1 base and J gave up 0 bases, with 10 bases separating them. The CDR3 sequence is 16 residues long. Germline V gene sequence: CDR1 MRHNA, CDR2 SNTAGT. The CDR3 protein is CASSDYTESSYNEQFF. For the CDR3, the DNA is TGTGCCAGCAGTGACTATACAGAGAGCTCCTACAATGAGCAGTTCTTC.

The chain combines TRBV6-1 with TRBJ2-5; D may be TRBD2 (5 bases). Germline V gene data show CDR1 as MNHNS and CDR2 as SASEGT. The CDR3 contains 15 residues. V was pared by 0 bases and J by 4 bases, with 12 bases between. The CDR3 here is CASSEAMTGSETQYF. The CDR3 bases are TGTGCCAGCAGTGAAGCCATGACGGGGTCAGAGACCCAGTACTTC.

The rearrangement uses TRBV28 and TRBJ1-3; a weak D match, TRBD1 (6 bases). Trimming cost V 11 bases and J 4 bases, with 21 bases left between them. CDR3 length: 15 residues. Per the germline V gene, CDR1 is MDHEN and CDR2 is SYDVKM. The DNA of the CDR3 is TGTGCCTCCCAGGCAGGGGAATTCTCCGGAAACACCATATATTTT. Translated, it gives CASQAGEFSGNTIYF.

The chain employs TRBV2 and TRBJ1-5; D is unresolved. The CDR3 consists of 16 residues. CDR1 is SNHLY, CDR2 FYNNEI, per germline. The V end lost 3 bases, the J end lost 6 bases, and 18 bases lay between the germline ends. CDR3 sequence: CASSDGLWVRGQPQHF. CDR3 nucleotides: TGTGCCAGCAGTGATGGTTTATGGGTTAGAGGTCAGCCCCAGCATTTT.

This clone was found a few times. The chain carries TRBV5-5 and TRBJ1-1, with D hard to call. With 0 bases removed from V and 1 base from J, the gap between germline ends came to 7 bases. CDR1 is SGHKS, CDR2 YYEKEE, per germline (reference sequence). This CDR3 is 14 amino acids long. CDR3 nucleotides: TGTGCCAGCAGCTTGGCCTTGGCGAACACTGAAGCTTTCTTT. It codes for CASSLALANTEAFF.